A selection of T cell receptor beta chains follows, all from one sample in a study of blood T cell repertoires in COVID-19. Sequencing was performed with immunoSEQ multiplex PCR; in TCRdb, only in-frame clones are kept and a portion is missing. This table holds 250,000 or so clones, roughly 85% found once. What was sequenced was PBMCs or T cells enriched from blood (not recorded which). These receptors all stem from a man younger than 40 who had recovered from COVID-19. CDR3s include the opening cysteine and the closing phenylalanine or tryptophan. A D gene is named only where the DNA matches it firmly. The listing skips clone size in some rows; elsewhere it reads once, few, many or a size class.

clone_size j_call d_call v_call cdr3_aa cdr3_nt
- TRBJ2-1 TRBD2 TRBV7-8 CASSDEGTSGGADHEQFF TGTGCCAGCAGCGACGAAGGTACTAGCGGGGGGGCCGACCATGAGCAGTTCTTC
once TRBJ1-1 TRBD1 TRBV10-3 CAIRQGLYEDTEAFF TGTGCCATAAGACAGGGATTGTATGAGGACACTGAAGCTTTCTTT
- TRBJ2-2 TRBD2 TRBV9 CASSVGSGLAGVSGELFF TGTGCCAGCAGCGTAGGGTCGGGACTAGCGGGAGTTTCCGGGGAGCTGTTTTTT
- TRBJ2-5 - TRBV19 CASSARDSIRETQYF TGTGCCAGCTCTGCGCGGGACAGTATAAGGGAGACCCAGTACTTC
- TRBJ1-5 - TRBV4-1 CASNAGFNQPQHF TGCGCCAGCAATGCGGGTTTCAATCAGCCCCAGCATTTT
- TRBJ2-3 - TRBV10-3 CAIGGSTDTQYF TGTGCCATCGGAGGAAGCACAGATACGCAGTATTTT
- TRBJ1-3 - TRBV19 CASRLGLSSGNTIYF TGTGCCAGTCGACTCGGACTGAGCTCTGGAAACACCATATATTTT
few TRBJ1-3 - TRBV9 CASSVERGGNTIYF TGTGCCAGCAGCGTAGAAAGAGGGGGAAACACCATATATTTT
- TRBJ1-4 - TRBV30 CAWERGAGDEKLFF TGTGCCTGGGAGCGGGGGGCAGGGGATGAAAAACTGTTTTTT
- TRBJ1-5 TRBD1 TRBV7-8 CASSPRGTGINQPQHF TGTGCCAGCAGCCCACGCGGGACAGGGATCAATCAGCCCCAGCATTTT
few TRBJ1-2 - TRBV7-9 CASSRLKTGIFAYTF TGTGCCAGCAGCCGACTAAAAACAGGGATTTTTGCCTACACCTTC
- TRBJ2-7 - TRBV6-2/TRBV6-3 CASSSGNSYEQYF TGTGCCAGCAGTTCTGGCAACTCCTACGAGCAGTACTTC
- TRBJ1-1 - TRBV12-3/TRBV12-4 CASSPTGYTEAFF TGTGCCAGCAGTCCAACAGGGTACACTGAAGCTTTCTTT
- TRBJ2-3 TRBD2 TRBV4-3 CASSHPSGTRKGGTDTQYF TGCGCCAGCAGCCATCCCTCCGGGACTAGGAAAGGCGGCACAGATACGCAGTATTTT
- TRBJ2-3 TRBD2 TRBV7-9 CASSPSGSTDTQYF TGTGCCAGCAGCCCTAGCGGGAGCACAGATACGCAGTATTTT
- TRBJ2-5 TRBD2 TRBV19 CASSIGPAGYQETQYF TGTGCCAGTAGTATAGGCCCAGCGGGGTATCAAGAGACCCAGTACTTC
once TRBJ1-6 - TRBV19 CASTDFQSSYNSPLHF TGTGCCAGTACGGACTTCCAAAGCTCCTATAATTCACCCCTCCACTTT
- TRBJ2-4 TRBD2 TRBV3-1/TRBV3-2 CASSPLLAGGGTKNIQYF TGTGCCAGCAGCCCCCTCTTAGCGGGAGGTGGAACCAAAAACATTCAGTACTTC
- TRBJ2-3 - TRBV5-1 CASSLLSTDTQYF TGCGCCAGCAGCCTACTTAGCACAGATACGCAGTATTTT
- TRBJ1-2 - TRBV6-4 CASSDSRGKNYGYTF TGTGCCAGCAGTGACTCGCGGGGGAAGAACTATGGCTACACCTTC
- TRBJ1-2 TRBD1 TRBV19 CASSRTGQGNFHYGYTF TGTGCCAGTAGTCGGACGGGACAGGGGAATTTTCACTATGGCTACACCTTC
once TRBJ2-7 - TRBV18 CASSPPSPGPGYEQYF TGTGCCAGCTCACCACCTTCCCCTGGGCCCGGCTACGAGCAGTACTTC
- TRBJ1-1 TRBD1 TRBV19 CASSIHRAPGTGYTEAFF TGTGCCAGTAGTATTCATAGGGCTCCCGGGACAGGTTACACTGAAGCTTTCTTT
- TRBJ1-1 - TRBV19 CASSIPSTGIRGAFF TGTGCCAGTAGTATACCCTCAACAGGGATCCGCGGCGCTTTCTTT
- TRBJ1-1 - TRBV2 CASSENEVNEAFF TGTGCCAGCAGTGAGAACGAGGTTAATGAAGCTTTCTTT
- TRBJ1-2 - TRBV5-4 CASGANYGYTF TGTGCCAGCGGGGCAAACTATGGCTACACCTTC
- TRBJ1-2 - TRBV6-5 CASSYRGIYGYTF TGTGCCAGCAGTTACAGGGGGATCTATGGCTACACCTTC
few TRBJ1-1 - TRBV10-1 CASSEAGSEAFF TGCGCCAGCAGTGAAGCCGGGAGTGAAGCTTTCTTT
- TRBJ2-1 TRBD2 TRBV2 CASSEYSGSHISYNEQFF TGTGCCAGCAGTGAGTATAGCGGGAGCCATATCTCCTACAATGAGCAGTTCTTC
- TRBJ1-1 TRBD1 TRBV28 CASSQGAIEAFF TGTGCCAGCAGCCAGGGGGCGATTGAAGCTTTCTTT
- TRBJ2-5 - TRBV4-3 CASSQEGRNRETQYF TGCGCCAGCAGCCAGGAGGGCCGAAATAGGGAGACCCAGTACTTC
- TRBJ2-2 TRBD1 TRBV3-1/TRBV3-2 CASSQFRDRGTGGELFF TGTGCCAGCAGCCAATTCCGGGACAGGGGAACGGGCGGGGAGCTGTTTTTT
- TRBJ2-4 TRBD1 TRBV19 CASSIIGQAGAKNIQYF TGTGCCAGTAGTATTATTGGACAGGCTGGAGCCAAAAACATTCAGTACTTC
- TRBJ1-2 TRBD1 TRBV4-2 CASSQSGQGYGYTF TGTGCCAGCAGCCAATCTGGACAGGGCTATGGCTACACCTTC
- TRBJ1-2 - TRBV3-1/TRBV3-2 CASSQEGSYGYTF TGTGCCAGCAGCCAAGAAGGGAGCTATGGCTACACCTTC
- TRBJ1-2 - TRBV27 CASSVTGNYGYTF TGTGCCAGCAGCGTAACAGGAAACTATGGCTACACCTTC
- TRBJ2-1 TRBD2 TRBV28 CASSSGGGKYNEQFF TGTGCCAGCAGTTCGGGCGGGGGGAAGTACAATGAGCAGTTCTTC
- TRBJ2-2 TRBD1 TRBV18 CASSPTTGGFGELFF TGTGCCAGCTCACCGACAACAGGGGGCTTCGGGGAGCTGTTTTTT
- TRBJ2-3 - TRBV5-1 CASSLVQDTQYF TGCGCCAGCAGCTTGGTGCAGGATACGCAGTATTTT
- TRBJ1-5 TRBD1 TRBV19 CASTEGTGRNQPQHF TGTGCCAGTACCGAAGGGACAGGCCGCAATCAGCCCCAGCATTTT
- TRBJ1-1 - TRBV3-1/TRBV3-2 CASSQQRATEAFF TGTGCCAGCAGCCAACAGCGCGCCACTGAAGCTTTCTTT
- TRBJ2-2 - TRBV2 CAGRNPLDTGELFF TGTGCAGGGAGAAACCCCCTAGACACCGGGGAGCTGTTTTTT
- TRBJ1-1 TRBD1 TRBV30 CAWNGGQGTAWNTEAFF TGTGCCTGGAACGGGGGACAGGGGACGGCCTGGAACACTGAAGCTTTCTTT
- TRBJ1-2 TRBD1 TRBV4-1 CASSRPTGPTNYGYTF TGCGCCAGCAGCCGACCGACAGGGCCAACTAACTATGGCTACACCTTC
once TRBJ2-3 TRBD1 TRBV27 CASSLRRTGNTDTQYF TGTGCCAGCAGCCTCCGCCGGACAGGGAACACAGATACGCAGTATTTT
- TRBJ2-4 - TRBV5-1 CASSLHPGPLAKNIQYF TGCGCCAGCAGCTTGCATCCAGGGCCACTAGCCAAAAACATTCAGTACTTC
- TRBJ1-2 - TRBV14 CASSQGLYGYTF TGTGCCAGCAGCCAAGGGCTCTATGGCTACACCTTC
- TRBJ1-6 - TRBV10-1 CASRDKAGQRSYNSPLHF TGCGCCAGCAGGGACAAAGCAGGACAGAGGTCCTATAATTCACCCCTCCACTTT